This is a list of T cell receptor beta chains from one sample in a study of T cells after yellow fever vaccination. TCRdb reprocessed the 5' RACE reads via MiXCR and lists one record per CDR3 protein. The sample includes roughly 340,000 distinct CDR3 sequences, approximately 4.2% of them seen just once. The sample here was PBMCs, taken 5 days after the yellow fever booster vaccination. The receptors come from a young man who received the YFV17D yellow fever vaccine. CDR3s include the opening cysteine and the closing phenylalanine or tryptophan. A D gene is named only where the DNA matches it firmly. Clone size, where shown, is once, few, many, or a class for clones that have expanded.

J gene	D gene	V gene	clone size	CDR3 DNA	CDR3 protein
TRBJ2-7	NA	TRBV3-1	few	TGTGCCAGCAGCCAAGCCAGCTATCACTACGAGCAGTACTTC	CASSQASYHYEQYF
TRBJ2-5	NA	TRBV5-1	many	TGCGCCAGCAGTCCAGGGATGGTGGAAGAGACCCAGTACTTC	CASSPGMVEETQYF
TRBJ2-2	NA	TRBV28	few	TGTGCCAGCAGTTTATCATCTTGGACCGGGGAGCTGTTTTTT	CASSLSSWTGELFF
TRBJ1-4	NA	TRBV5-1	many	TGCGCCAGCAGCCCGGGACCTCAGGATGAAAAACTGTTTTTT	CASSPGPQDEKLFF
TRBJ2-5	NA	TRBV6-5	NA	TGTGCCAGCGCAGGGCTTCAGGGGGAGACCCAGTACTTC	CASAGLQGETQYF
TRBJ1-4	NA	TRBV7-2	NA	TGTGCCAGCAGACCAGACAGCGTCCATGAAAAACTGTTTTTT	CASRPDSVHEKLFF
TRBJ2-5	NA	TRBV5-1	few	TGCGCCAGCAGCTGGGGCTACCAAGAGACCCAGTACTTC	CASSWGYQETQYF
TRBJ2-3	NA	TRBV7-3	many	TGTGCCAGCAGCTTAACTGGGCAGGACACAGATACGCAGTATTTT	CASSLTGQDTDTQYF
TRBJ1-1	NA	TRBV3-1	NA	TGTGCCAGCAGCCAAGGTTCGACAGCGAACACTGAAGCTTTCTTT	CASSQGSTANTEAFF
TRBJ2-2	TRBD1	TRBV7-9	many	TGTGCCAGCGGAACCAGGGGGCGCACCGGGGAGCTGTTTTTT	CASGTRGRTGELFF
TRBJ2-2	TRBD2	TRBV5-1	NA	TGCGCCAGCAGCTTGAGATGGAGCGGGGGGGCCGGTAGGACCGGGGAGCTGTTTTTT	CASSLRWSGGAGRTGELFF
TRBJ1-5	NA	TRBV28	many	TGTGCCAGCAGTTCAGGAGGGGGGAACAATCAGCCCCAGCATTTT	CASSSGGGNNQPQHF
TRBJ1-2	TRBD1	TRBV29-1	few	TGCAGCGTAAAAAAAGACAGGGCGCAAGGCTACACCTTC	CSVKKDRAQGYTF
TRBJ2-1	NA	TRBV5-1	many	TGCGCCAGCAGCCCCAGGGAAGTTGGGGACAATGAGCAGTTCTTC	CASSPREVGDNEQFF
TRBJ2-1	NA	TRBV29-1	NA	TGCAGCGCTCTCTGGGACCTAAAATTCTTC	CSALWDLKFF
TRBJ2-2	NA	TRBV7-9	few	TGTGCCAGCAGCCCCCTCGGCCGGGGGGAGCTGTTTTTT	CASSPLGRGELFF
TRBJ2-5	TRBD1	TRBV27	NA	TGTGCCAGCAGTTTATTTTATCGCAGGGGGCCCTTCCAAGAGACCCAGTACTTC	CASSLFYRRGPFQETQYF
TRBJ2-3	TRBD2	TRBV7-6	many	TGTGCCAGCAGCTTACGGCGGACTAGCGGGGGGGATCGCACAGATACGCAGTATTTT	CASSLRRTSGGDRTDTQYF
TRBJ1-3	NA	TRBV20-1	many	TGCAGTGCTAGTGTCGGCCCCGGGAACACCATATATTTT	CSASVGPGNTIYF
TRBJ1-1	NA	TRBV6-5	many	TGTGCCAGCAGTTACGGTGGGTACACTGAAGCTTTCTTT	CASSYGGYTEAFF
TRBJ2-7	NA	TRBV15	many	TGTGCCACCAGCAGAGATCGAGACAGAGCCTACGAGCAGTACTTC	CATSRDRDRAYEQYF
TRBJ2-3	NA	TRBV9	many	TGTGCCAGCAGCGTAGCTGGCCTAGTAGGTACGCAGTATTTT	CASSVAGLVGTQYF
TRBJ1-4	NA	TRBV7-6	NA	TGTGCCAGCCGATCGTGGCCCCAGGGAAAAAGAGGTGAAAAACTGTTTTTT	CASRSWPQGKRGEKLFF
TRBJ2-3	NA	TRBV9	many	TGTGCCAGCAGCGTAGGGGGGGCCGATACGCAGTATTTT	CASSVGGADTQYF
TRBJ2-1	NA	TRBV18	NA	TGTGCCAGCTCTCGGGACTGGCGCAATGAGCAGTTCTTC	CASSRDWRNEQFF
TRBJ1-1	NA	TRBV2	NA	TGTGCCAGCAGTGAAGAAACGGGCACTGAAGCTTTCTTT	CASSEETGTEAFF
TRBJ2-1	NA	TRBV11-2	NA	TGTGCCAGCAGCTTATACCTTCAGCAGTTCTTC	CASSLYLQQFF
TRBJ2-1	NA	TRBV5-1	NA	TGCGCCAGCAGCTCGGGAATTGGGAGAACTAGAACCAATGAGCAGTTCTTC	CASSSGIGRTRTNEQFF
TRBJ2-2	NA	TRBV21-1	few	TGTGCCAACAGCCGGGTCGCGGGGTCGAACACCGGGGAGCTGTTTTTT	CANSRVAGSNTGELFF
TRBJ2-7	NA	TRBV5-5	many	TGTGCCAGCAGCTTGGGCGGTGGTGTCCCCTACGAGCAGTACTTC	CASSLGGGVPYEQYF
TRBJ2-5	NA	TRBV20-1	many	TGCAGTGCTAATAAAGAGACCCAGTACTTC	CSANKETQYF
TRBJ2-2	NA	TRBV7-2	many	TGTGCCAGCAGCCCCACACCGAACACCGGGGAGCTGTTTTTT	CASSPTPNTGELFF
TRBJ2-1	TRBD1	TRBV12-3/TRBV12-4	many	TGTGCCAGCACCCTGACAGGGAGCTCCTACAATGAGCAGTTCTTC	CASTLTGSSYNEQFF
TRBJ2-7	TRBD1	TRBV6-5	NA	TGTGCCAGCAGTTACTCATTCGCCACGACAGGGACCCTCCACGAGCAGTACTTC	CASSYSFATTGTLHEQYF
TRBJ1-6	NA	TRBV7-8	many	TGTGCCAGCAGACCCGTCCCGAGCTCCTATAATTCACCCCTCCACTTT	CASRPVPSSYNSPLHF
TRBJ2-1	TRBD1	TRBV4-3	few	TGCGCCAGCAGCCAAGATCGAGCCGTAGACAGGGGGTTCTTC	CASSQDRAVDRGFF
TRBJ2-3	NA	TRBV5-1	NA	TGCGCCAGCAGCTTGTTGGCTAGCGCGTTCGGAGATACGCAGTATTTT	CASSLLASAFGDTQYF
TRBJ2-7	NA	TRBV5-1	NA	TGCGCCAGCAGCTTTAGCAATGACGAGCAGTACTTC	CASSFSNDEQYF
TRBJ1-6	NA	TRBV20-1	NA	TGCAGTGCTAGAGACTCCGAACGGGCCCATAATTCACCCCTCCACTTT	CSARDSERAHNSPLHF
TRBJ1-1	NA	TRBV6-5	few	TGTGCCAGCCAGCCTTGGGGGGTTACTGAAGCTTTCTTT	CASQPWGVTEAFF
TRBJ2-3	TRBD2	TRBV18	NA	TGTGCCAGCTCACCACTGGTAGCGGGGGTCGCAGATACGCAGTATTTT	CASSPLVAGVADTQYF
TRBJ2-6	NA	TRBV6-5	few	TGTGCCAGCAGTACGGGACTCCGCTCTGGGGCCAACGTCCTGACTTTC	CASSTGLRSGANVLTF
TRBJ1-1	NA	TRBV7-9	many	TGTGCCACCGACGGGGCCTCGATGAACACTGAAGCTTTCTTT	CATDGASMNTEAFF
TRBJ1-1	NA	TRBV4-3	many	TGCGCCAGCAGCCAACTATTAAGCAGGGGAACTGAAGCTTTCTTT	CASSQLLSRGTEAFF
TRBJ2-1	TRBD1	TRBV4-3	NA	TGCGCCAGCAGCCAAGTCCTCTGGGACAGGGGGTACAATGAGCAGTTCTTC	CASSQVLWDRGYNEQFF
TRBJ1-5	NA	TRBV20-1	NA	TGCAGTGCTAGTAGACAGTGGGATCAGCCCCAGCATTTT	CSASRQWDQPQHF
TRBJ2-2	NA	TRBV2	many	TGTGCCAGCCGTCGAGGGTGGACCGGGGAGCTGTTTTTT	CASRRGWTGELFF
TRBJ2-5	NA	TRBV25-1	few	TGTGCCAGCAGTGGGGTCTTTAACAGGGTGCCAGAGACCCAGTACTTC	CASSGVFNRVPETQYF
TRBJ2-1	NA	TRBV4-1	few	TGCGCCAGCAGCCAAGAGGCTCGGGCCGTCTACAATGAGCAGTTCTTC	CASSQEARAVYNEQFF
TRBJ2-5	TRBD2	TRBV7-8	few	TGTGCCAGCAGCCGGGGACTAGCGGGTGACCAAGAGACCCAGTACTTC	CASSRGLAGDQETQYF
TRBJ2-1	NA	TRBV6-2/TRBV6-3	few	TGTGCCAGCAGTAAAGCACTCGGACCGCCGAGGGAGCAGTTCTTC	CASSKALGPPREQFF
TRBJ2-3	TRBD1	TRBV7-3	few	TGTGCCAGCAGTTTCGACAGGGGGGGAGGCACAGATACGCAGTATTTT	CASSFDRGGGTDTQYF